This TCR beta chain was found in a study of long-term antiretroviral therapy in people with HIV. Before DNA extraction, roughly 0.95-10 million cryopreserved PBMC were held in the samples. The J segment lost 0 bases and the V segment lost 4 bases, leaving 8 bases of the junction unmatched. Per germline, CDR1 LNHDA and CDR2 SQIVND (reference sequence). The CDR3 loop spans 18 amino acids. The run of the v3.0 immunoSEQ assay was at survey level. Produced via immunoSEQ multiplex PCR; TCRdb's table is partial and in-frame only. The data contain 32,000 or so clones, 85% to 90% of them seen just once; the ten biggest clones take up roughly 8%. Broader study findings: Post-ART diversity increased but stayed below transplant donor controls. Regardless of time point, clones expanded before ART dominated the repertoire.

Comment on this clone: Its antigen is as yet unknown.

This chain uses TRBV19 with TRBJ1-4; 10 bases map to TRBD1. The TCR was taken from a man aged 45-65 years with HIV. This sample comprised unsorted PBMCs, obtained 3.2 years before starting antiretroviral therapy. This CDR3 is CASSTTGGMGATNEKLFF. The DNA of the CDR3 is TGTGCCAGTAGTACGACAGGGGGCATGGGTGCAACTAATGAAAAACTGTTTTTT.